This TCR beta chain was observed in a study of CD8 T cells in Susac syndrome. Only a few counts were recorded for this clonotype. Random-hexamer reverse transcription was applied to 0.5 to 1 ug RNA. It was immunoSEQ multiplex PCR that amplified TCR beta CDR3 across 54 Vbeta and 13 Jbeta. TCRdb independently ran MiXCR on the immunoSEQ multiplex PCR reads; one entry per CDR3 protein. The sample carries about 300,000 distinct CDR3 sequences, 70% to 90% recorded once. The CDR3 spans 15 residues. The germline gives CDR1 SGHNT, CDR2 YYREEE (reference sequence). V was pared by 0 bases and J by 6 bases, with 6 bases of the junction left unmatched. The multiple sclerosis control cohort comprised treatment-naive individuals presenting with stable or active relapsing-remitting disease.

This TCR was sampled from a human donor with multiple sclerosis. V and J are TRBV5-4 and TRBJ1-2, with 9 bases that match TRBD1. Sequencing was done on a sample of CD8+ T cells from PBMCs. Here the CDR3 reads CASSLAGQGFNGYTF. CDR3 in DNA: TGTGCCAGCAGCTTGGCGGGACAGGGATTTAATGGCTACACCTTC.